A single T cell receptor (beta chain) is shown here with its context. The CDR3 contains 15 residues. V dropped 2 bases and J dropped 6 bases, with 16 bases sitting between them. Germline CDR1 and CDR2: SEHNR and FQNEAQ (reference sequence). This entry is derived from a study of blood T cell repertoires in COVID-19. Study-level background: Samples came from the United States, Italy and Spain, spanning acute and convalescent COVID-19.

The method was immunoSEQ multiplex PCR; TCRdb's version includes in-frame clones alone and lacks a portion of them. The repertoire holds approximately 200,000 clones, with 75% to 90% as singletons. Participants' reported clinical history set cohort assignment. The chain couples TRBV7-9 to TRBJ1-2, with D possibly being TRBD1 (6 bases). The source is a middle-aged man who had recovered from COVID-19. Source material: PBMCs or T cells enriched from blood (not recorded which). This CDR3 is CASSLIQGREHGYTF. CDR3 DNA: TGTGCCAGCAGCTTAATTCAGGGGAGGGAACATGGCTACACCTTC.